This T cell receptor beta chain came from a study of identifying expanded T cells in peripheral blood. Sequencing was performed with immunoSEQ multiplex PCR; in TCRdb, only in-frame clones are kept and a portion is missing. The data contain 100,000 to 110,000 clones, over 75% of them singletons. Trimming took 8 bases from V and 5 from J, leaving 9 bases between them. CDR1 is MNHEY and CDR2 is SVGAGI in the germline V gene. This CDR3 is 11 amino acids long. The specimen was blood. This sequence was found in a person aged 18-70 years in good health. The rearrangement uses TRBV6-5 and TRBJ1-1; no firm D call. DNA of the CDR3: TGTGCCAGCGTGCGGAGAACTGAAGCTTTCTTT. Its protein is CASVRRTEAFF.